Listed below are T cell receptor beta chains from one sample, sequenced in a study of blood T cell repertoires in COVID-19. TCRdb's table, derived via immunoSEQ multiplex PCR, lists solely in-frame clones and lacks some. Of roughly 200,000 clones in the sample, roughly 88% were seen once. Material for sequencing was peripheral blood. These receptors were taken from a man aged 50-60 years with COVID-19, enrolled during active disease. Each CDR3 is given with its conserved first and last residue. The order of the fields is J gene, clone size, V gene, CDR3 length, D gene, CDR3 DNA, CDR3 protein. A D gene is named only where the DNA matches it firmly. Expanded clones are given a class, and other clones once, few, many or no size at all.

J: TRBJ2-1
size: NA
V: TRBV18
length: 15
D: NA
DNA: TGTGCCAGCTCACCCGCTATGGTAGGGGACAATGAGCAGTTCTTC
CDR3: CASSPAMVGDNEQFF

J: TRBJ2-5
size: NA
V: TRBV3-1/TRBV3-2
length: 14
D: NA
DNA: TGTGCCAGCAGCCTCAACAGTGGGAGGGAGACCCAGTACTTC
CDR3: CASSLNSGRETQYF

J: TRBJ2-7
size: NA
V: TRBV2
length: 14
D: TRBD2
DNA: TGTGCCAGCAGGAGAAGCGGGGGTTCCTACGAGCAGTACTTC
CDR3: CASRRSGGSYEQYF

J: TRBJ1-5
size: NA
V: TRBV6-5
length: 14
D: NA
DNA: TGTGCCAGCAGTTTGGCAGGGGACGATCAGCCCCAGCATTTT
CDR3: CASSLAGDDQPQHF

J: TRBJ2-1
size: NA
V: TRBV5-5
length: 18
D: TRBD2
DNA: TGTGCCAGCAGCCCAAATTGGGGTCCCAGCGGGATAAAAAATGAGCAGTTCTTC
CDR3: CASSPNWGPSGIKNEQFF

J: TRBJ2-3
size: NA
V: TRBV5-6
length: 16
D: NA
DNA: TGTGCCAGCAGCCCCCAGACAGCAGCTCGCACAGATACGCAGTATTTT
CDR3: CASSPQTAARTDTQYF

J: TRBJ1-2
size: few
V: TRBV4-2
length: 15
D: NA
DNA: TGTGCCAGCAGCCAAGGAGGTTACAGGGAGATTGGCTACACCTTC
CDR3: CASSQGGYREIGYTF

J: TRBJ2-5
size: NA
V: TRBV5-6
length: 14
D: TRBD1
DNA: TGTGCCAGCAGCATGGACAGGGGCGATGGGACCCAGTACTTC
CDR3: CASSMDRGDGTQYF

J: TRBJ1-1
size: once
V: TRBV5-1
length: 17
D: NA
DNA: TGCGCCAGCAGCTTGGCCTACGGACAGATAATGAACACTGAAGCTTTCTTT
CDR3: CASSLAYGQIMNTEAFF

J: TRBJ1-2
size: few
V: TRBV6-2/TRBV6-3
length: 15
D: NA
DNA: TGTGCCAGCAGTTACTCCGGAGAGATTAACTATGGCTACACCTTC
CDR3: CASSYSGEINYGYTF

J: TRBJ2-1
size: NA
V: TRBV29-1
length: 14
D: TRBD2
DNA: TGCAGCGCCCTAACTAGCGGGAGGGCCGGTGAGCAGTTCTTC
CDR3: CSALTSGRAGEQFF

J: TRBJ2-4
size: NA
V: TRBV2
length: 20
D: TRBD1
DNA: TGTGCCAGCAGTGAAGCGCGAGGGGGCTCTTCGCTTGGGGCCAAAAACATTCAGTACTTC
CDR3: CASSEARGGSSLGAKNIQYF

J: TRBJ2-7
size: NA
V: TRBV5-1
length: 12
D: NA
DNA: TGCGCCAGCAGCCAGCAGGGGCGCGAGCAGTACTTC
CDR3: CASSQQGREQYF

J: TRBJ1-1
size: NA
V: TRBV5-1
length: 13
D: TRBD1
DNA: TGCGCCAGCAGCCCGGACAGGGGAACTGAAGCTTTCTTT
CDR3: CASSPDRGTEAFF

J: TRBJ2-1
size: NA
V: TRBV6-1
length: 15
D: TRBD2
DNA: TGTGCCAGCAGAGACCTAGCGGGAGCCTACAATGAGCAGTTCTTC
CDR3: CASRDLAGAYNEQFF

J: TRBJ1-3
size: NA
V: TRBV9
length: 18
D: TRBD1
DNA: TGTGCCAGCAGCGTAGGAGGGACAGGGGGACACTCTGGAAACACCATATATTTT
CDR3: CASSVGGTGGHSGNTIYF

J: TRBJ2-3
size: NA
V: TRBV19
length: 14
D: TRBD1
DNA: TGTGCCAGTAGTATAGCCAGGGGGCGAGATACGCAGTATTTT
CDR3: CASSIARGRDTQYF

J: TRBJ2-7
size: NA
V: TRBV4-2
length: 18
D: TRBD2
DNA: TGTGCCAGCAGCCAAGCTCCTAGCGGACTAGCGGGAGGCGGCGAGCAGTACTTC
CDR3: CASSQAPSGLAGGGEQYF

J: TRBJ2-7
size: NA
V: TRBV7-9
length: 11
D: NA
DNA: TGTGCCAGCAGCTCAGCCTACGAGCAGTACTTC
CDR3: CASSSAYEQYF

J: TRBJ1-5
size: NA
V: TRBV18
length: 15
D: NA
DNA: TGTGCCAGCTCACCCTCTCAGGGTGGTATTCAGCCCCAGCATTTT
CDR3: CASSPSQGGIQPQHF

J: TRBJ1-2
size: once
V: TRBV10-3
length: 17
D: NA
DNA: TGTGCCATCAGTGAAGGGACTCCTAAACGCCCTAACTATGGCTACACCTTC
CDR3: CAISEGTPKRPNYGYTF

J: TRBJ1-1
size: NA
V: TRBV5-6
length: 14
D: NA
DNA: TGTGCCAGCAGCTTGAGACCAGGGAACACTGAAGCTTTCTTT
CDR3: CASSLRPGNTEAFF

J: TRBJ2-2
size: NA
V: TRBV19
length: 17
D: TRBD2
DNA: TGTGCCAGTAGTGTCGAAAGCGGGGGGGGTTACACCGGGGAGCTGTTTTTT
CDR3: CASSVESGGGYTGELFF

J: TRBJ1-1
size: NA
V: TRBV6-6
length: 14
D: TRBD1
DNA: TGTGCCAGCAGTTGGGACAGGGGAAACACTGAAGCTTTCTTT
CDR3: CASSWDRGNTEAFF

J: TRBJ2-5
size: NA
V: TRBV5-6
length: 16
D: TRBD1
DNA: TGTGCCAGCAGCTCCCCAATCGGACAGGCAGAAGAGACCCAGTACTTC
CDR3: CASSSPIGQAEETQYF

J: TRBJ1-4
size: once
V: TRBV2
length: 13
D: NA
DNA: TGTGCCAGCAGCGGAGCACGGAATGAAAAACTGTTTTTT
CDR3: CASSGARNEKLFF

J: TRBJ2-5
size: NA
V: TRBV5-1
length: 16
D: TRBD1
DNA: TGCGCCAGCAGCGGAACCACCCTAGCAGGGGGAGAGACCCAGTACTTC
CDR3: CASSGTTLAGGETQYF

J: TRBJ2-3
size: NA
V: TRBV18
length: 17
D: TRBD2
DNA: TGTGCCAGCTCACGGGCGATTAGCGGGAGTGGCACAGATACGCAGTATTTT
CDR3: CASSRAISGSGTDTQYF

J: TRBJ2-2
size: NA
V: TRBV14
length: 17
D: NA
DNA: TGTGCCAGCAGCCTACGGCAGGGGACCCTGGACACCGGGGAGCTGTTTTTT
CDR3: CASSLRQGTLDTGELFF

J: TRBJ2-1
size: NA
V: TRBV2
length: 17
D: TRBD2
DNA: TGTGCCAGCAGTGAAAGGACTAGCGGGAGGATGGGGGATGAGCAGTTCTTC
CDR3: CASSERTSGRMGDEQFF

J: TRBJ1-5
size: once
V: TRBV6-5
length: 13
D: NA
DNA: TGTGCCAGCAGTTACGGGGGCCATCAGCCCCAGCATTTT
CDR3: CASSYGGHQPQHF

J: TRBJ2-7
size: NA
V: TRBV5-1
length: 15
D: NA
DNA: TGCGCCAGCAGCTTGGACACCTTATCAACCTACGAGCAGTACTTC
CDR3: CASSLDTLSTYEQYF

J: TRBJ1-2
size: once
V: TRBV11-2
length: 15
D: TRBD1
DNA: TGTGCCAGCAGCCCTCAGGGGGCTGGTAACTATGGCTACACCTTC
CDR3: CASSPQGAGNYGYTF

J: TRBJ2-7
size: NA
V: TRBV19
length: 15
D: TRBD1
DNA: TGTGCCAGTAGGATCGGGACAGGCGTATCCTACGAGCAGTACTTC
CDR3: CASRIGTGVSYEQYF

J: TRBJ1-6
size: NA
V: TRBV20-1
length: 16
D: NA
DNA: TGCAGTGCTAGTGACAATGGGGCGTTTGCCCTTTCACCCCTCCACTTT
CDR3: CSASDNGAFALSPLHF

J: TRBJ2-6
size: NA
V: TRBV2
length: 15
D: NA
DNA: TGTGCCAGCAGTGACCCAGGGGTTGGGGCCAACGTCCTGACTTTC
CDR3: CASSDPGVGANVLTF

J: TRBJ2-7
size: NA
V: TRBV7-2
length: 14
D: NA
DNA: TGTGCCAGCAGCTTAGTGCGGAACCACTACGAGCAGTACTTC
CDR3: CASSLVRNHYEQYF

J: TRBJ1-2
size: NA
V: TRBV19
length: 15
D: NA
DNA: TGTGCCAGTAGTATAGCCGAAGGGGGATGGTATGGCTACACCTTC
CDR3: CASSIAEGGWYGYTF

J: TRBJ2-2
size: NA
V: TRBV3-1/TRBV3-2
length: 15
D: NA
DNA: TGTGCCAGCAGCCAAGGGTCGGGGTTCACCGGGGAGCTGTTTTTT
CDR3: CASSQGSGFTGELFF

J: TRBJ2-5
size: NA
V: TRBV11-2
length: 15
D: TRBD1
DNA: TGTGCCAGCAGCTTAGATGGGACAGCACAAGAGACCCAGTACTTC
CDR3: CASSLDGTAQETQYF

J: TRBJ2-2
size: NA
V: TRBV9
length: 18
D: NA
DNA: TGTGCCAGCAGCGCACTTCCGCGCCCAGGGCTTAACACCGGGGAGCTGTTTTTT
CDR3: CASSALPRPGLNTGELFF

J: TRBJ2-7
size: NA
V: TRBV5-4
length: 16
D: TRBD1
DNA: TGTGCCAGCAGCGCCCGGGACAGGGGGCAAAACTACGAGCAGTACTTC
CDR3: CASSARDRGQNYEQYF

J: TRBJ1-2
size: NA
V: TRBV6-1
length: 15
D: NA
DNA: TGTGCCAGCAGTGAAGGGACCGACAGCCGCTATGGCTACACCTTC
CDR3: CASSEGTDSRYGYTF

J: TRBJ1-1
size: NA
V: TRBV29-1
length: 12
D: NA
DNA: TGCAGCGTTGAGAGATTGAACACTGAAGCTTTCTTT
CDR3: CSVERLNTEAFF

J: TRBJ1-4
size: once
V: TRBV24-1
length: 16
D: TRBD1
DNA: TGTGCCACCAGTGACCGACAGGGGAAACCTAATGAAAAACTGTTTTTT
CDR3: CATSDRQGKPNEKLFF

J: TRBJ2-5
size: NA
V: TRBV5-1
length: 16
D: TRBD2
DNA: TGCGCCAGCAGCCGCTTGGGCGGGAGGGCCAGGGAGACCCAGTACTTC
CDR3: CASSRLGGRARETQYF

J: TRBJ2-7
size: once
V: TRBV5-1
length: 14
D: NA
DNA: TGCGCCAGCAGCCCGCGCGGAGGGCCCTACGAGCAGTACTTC
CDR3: CASSPRGGPYEQYF

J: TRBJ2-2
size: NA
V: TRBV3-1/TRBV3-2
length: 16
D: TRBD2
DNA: TGTGCCAGCAGCCAAACTAGCGGTGGAGGGACCGGGGAGCTGTTTTTT
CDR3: CASSQTSGGGTGELFF

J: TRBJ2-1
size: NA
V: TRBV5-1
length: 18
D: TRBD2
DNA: TGCGCCAGCAGCTTGGGGGGACTAGCGGGAGGGCCATTAAATGAGCAGTTCTTC
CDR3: CASSLGGLAGGPLNEQFF

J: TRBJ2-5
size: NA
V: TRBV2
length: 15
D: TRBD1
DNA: TGTGCCAGCAGGCCCGGGACAGGGGGCGGGGAGACCCAGTACTTC
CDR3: CASRPGTGGGETQYF

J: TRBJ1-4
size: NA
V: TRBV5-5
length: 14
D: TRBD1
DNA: TGTGCCAGCAGCTCTGGGACAGGGAATGAAAAACTGTTTTTT
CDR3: CASSSGTGNEKLFF

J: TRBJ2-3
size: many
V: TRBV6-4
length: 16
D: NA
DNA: TGTGCCAGCAGTCCCCGGGGAGAAACTAGCACAGATACGCAGTATTTT
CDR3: CASSPRGETSTDTQYF